These 27 T cell receptor beta chains originate from one sample sequenced in a study of neurological immune-mediated disorders. Time point here: longitudinal time-point 3. Each CDR3 protein is one row after TCRdb ran MiXCR on the 5' RACE reads. There are around 97,000 distinct CDR3 sequences in the sample; 10% to 12% occur only once, and approximately 3.4% lies in the top ten. Sequenced input: PBMCs. All receptors come from a female donor with HTLV-1-associated myelopathy (HAM/TSP).

This clonotype was seen repeatedly, ten times or more. A read error may produce the germline difference seen at one junction end. The genes are TRBV4-2 and TRBJ1-5, with D perhaps matching TRBD1 (6 bases). Germline CDR1 and CDR2: LGHNA and YNFKEQ. CDR3 length: 17 amino acids. The CDR3 region is CASSLEGGSLVYQPQHF. The CDR3 region has the DNA TGTGCCAGCAGCCTAGAAGGGGGGAGCCTGGTGTATCAGCCTCAGCATTTT.

This clonotype was counted at least ten times. CDR3 amino acids: CASSLYAETGGGAPGANVLTF. CDR3 in DNA: TGCGCCAGCAGCTTGTACGCAGAGACGGGCGGGGGGGCCCCTGGGGCCAACGTCCTGACTTTC. The chain links TRBV5-1 to TRBJ2-6; 9 nucleotides line up with TRBD2. This CDR3 region has 21 residues. Per the germline V gene, CDR1 is SGHRS and CDR2 is YFSETQ. V gave up 1 base and J gave up 2 bases; unmatched junction bases: 16.

This clonotype was recorded many times. This chain joins TRBV5-1 and TRBJ1-1; D is undetermined. This CDR3 contains 15 residues. V gave up 0 bases and J gave up 5 bases, with 14 bases separating them. Germline lookup yields CDR1 SGHRS and CDR2 YFSETQ. CDR3 bases: TGCGCCAGCAGCTTGGACAGCCCGAGGGTAACTGAAGCTTTCTTT. Its translation is CASSLDSPRVTEAFF. Full variable domain (outside the CDR3, taken from reference TRBV5-1 and TRBJ1-1): KAGVTQTPRYLIKTRGQQVTLSCSPISGHRSVSWYQQTPGQGLQFLFEYFSETQRNKGNFPGRFSGRQFSNSRSEMNVSTLELGDSALYLCASSLDSPRVTEAFFGQGTRLTVV.

This clonotype is medium-sized in the sample. The genes are TRBV5-1 and TRBJ2-2, with a tentative D call TRBD2 (6 bases). Trimming stripped 4 bases from V and 8 bases from J, with 18 bases between. The V gene's germline CDR1 is SGHRS and CDR2 YFSETQ. This CDR3 is built from 15 residues. CDR3: CASSVTGTAGGELFF. CDR3 DNA sequence: TGCGCCAGCAGCGTTACCGGGACCGCGGGAGGGGAGCTGTTTTTT.

This clonotype occurred many times. The chain has TRBV5-1 and TRBJ2-5, with TRBD2 matching over 13 bases. CDR3 length: 16 amino acids. Losses at the gene ends were 4 bases for V and 2 bases for J; bases not matched to a gene: 5. Germline V CDR1 and CDR2: SGHRS, YFSETQ. CDR3: CASSPLTSGGQETQYF. In DNA, the CDR3 is TGCGCCAGCAGCCCGCTGACTAGCGGGGGGCAAGAGACCCAGTACTTC.

This clonotype showed up many times. The V call is TRBV7-2, the J call TRBJ2-1; 8 bases are a match to TRBD2. J gave up 10 bases and V 6 bases, and 11 bases lay outside the gene matches. This CDR3 is 14 amino acids long. Germline values: CDR1 SGHTA, CDR2 FQGNSA. CDR3 bases: TGTGCCAGCAGTCCTATTAGCGGGGTAAGGGAGCAGTTCTTC. Translation: CASSPISGVREQFF.

In this sample, this clonotype turned up many times. The chain joins TRBV11-3 to TRBJ2-7, with 15 bases that match TRBD2. There are 15 residues in the CDR3. The V and J ends lost 3 bases and 7 bases, in that order; junction bases with no gene match: 4. Per germline, CDR1 SGHNT and CDR2 YENEEA. CDR3 in amino acids: CASSFGLAGGGEQYF. CDR3 in DNA: TGTGCCAGCAGCTTCGGACTAGCGGGGGGGGGAGAGCAGTACTTC.

Many counts were recorded for this clonotype. The chain has TRBV18 and TRBJ2-2, with D possibly being TRBD2 (7 bases). The length of the CDR3 is 19 residues. CDR1 is KGHSH, CDR2 LQKENI, per germline. V dropped 4 bases and J dropped 2 bases, with 23 bases sitting between them. CDR3 sequence (DNA): TGTGCCAGCTCACGCGTCTCCGTGGGCGGGGGCCCTAACACCGGGGAGCTGTTTTTT. Its translation: CASSRVSVGGGPNTGELFF.

This clonotype was seen repeatedly, ten times or more. The rearrangement uses TRBV12-3 or TRBV12-4 and TRBJ2-3; D gene unclear. The germline V and J ends were trimmed by 3 bases and 5 bases, with 6 bases remaining between them. This CDR3 has 12 amino acids. The CDR3 region has the DNA TGTGCCAGCAGTTTCTCGGAAGATACGCAGTATTTT. This codes for CASSFSEDTQYF.

In this sample, this clonotype turned up many times. The chain carries TRBV12-3 or TRBV12-4 and TRBJ2-1, with D perhaps matching TRBD2 (6 bases). With 5 bases removed from V and 10 bases from J, the gap between germline ends came to 15 bases. There are 13 residues in the CDR3. The CDR3 bases are TGTGCCAGCAGTCTAGGTGGTGCGGGGGAGCAGTTCTTC. The encoded protein is CASSLGGAGEQFF.

This clonotype was picked up many times. CDR3 DNA: TGCAGTCTACAAAGGGGGGGGGCCAATGAGCAGTTCTTC. The encoded protein is CSLQRGGANEQFF. The rearrangement uses TRBV20-1 and TRBJ2-1; D is perhaps TRBD2 (7 bases). The germline V gene encodes CDR1 DFQATT and CDR2 SNEGSKA (reference sequence). The CDR3 has 13 residues. V dropped 8 bases and J dropped 6 bases, with 17 bases sitting between them.

As regards this clonotype: One end of the junction varies from germline; a read error may be responsible. The chain joins TRBV5-5 to TRBJ2-5, with D perhaps assigned TRBD1 or TRBD2 (5 bases each). The CDR3 length is 14 residues. CDR1 and CDR2 (germline): SGHKS, YYEKEE (reference sequence). The CDR3 here is CASSWGRTPQTQYF. The CDR3 nucleotides read TGTGCCAGCAGCTGGGGCCGGACTCCCCAGACCCAGTACTTT. Full variable domain (outside the CDR3, taken from reference TRBV5-5 and TRBJ2-5): DAGVTQSPTHLIKTRGQQVTLRCSPISGHKSVSWYQQVLGQGPQFIFQYYEKEERGRGNFPDRFSARQFPNYSSELNVNALLLGDSALYLCASSWGRTPQTQYFGPGTRLLVL.

The chain is built from TRBV20-1 and TRBJ2-5; D might be TRBD1 (8 bases). This CDR3 is 12 amino acids long. V lost 4 bases to trimming and J lost 5 bases, with 11 bases between them. Germline CDR1 and CDR2: DFQATT and SNEGSKA (reference sequence). The CDR3 here is CSANRGGETQYF. CDR3 coding DNA: TGCAGTGCTAACAGGGGGGGGGAGACCCAGTACTTC.

This clonotype showed up many times. The chain links TRBV5-1 to TRBJ2-1; 8 positions agree with TRBD1. The J segment lost 3 bases and the V segment lost 2 bases, leaving 7 bases of the junction unmatched. The germline CDR1 and CDR2 sequences are SGHRS and YFSETQ. CDR3 length equals 16 residues. The CDR3 nucleotides read TGCGCCAGCAGCTTTAGCCAGGGGGCCAGCTACAATGAGCAGTTCTTC. This sequence encodes CASSFSQGASYNEQFF.

There are many counts of this clonotype. The chain has TRBV5-1 and TRBJ2-1; D remains ambiguous. CDR3 length: 14 amino acids. CDR1 SGHRS and CDR2 YFSETQ come from the germline V gene. The V and J ends lost 1 base and 4 bases respectively, with 9 bases between them. The CDR3 DNA reads as TGCGCCAGCAGCTTGTCAGAACATTACAATGAGCAGTTCTTC. Residues: CASSLSEHYNEQFF.

In its sample, this clonotype was seen many times. The V and J genes are TRBV14 and TRBJ2-1, with unresolved D. Germline-derived CDR1 and CDR2 are SGHDN and FVKESK. The CDR3 spans 15 residues. The V end was cut by 2 bases, the J end by 2 bases, with 10 bases between. This CDR3 reads CASSQYPAAYNEQFF. CDR3 DNA sequence: TGTGCCAGCAGCCAATATCCAGCAGCCTACAATGAGCAGTTCTTC.

The chain combines TRBV9 with TRBJ2-1; 7 bases fit TRBD1. This CDR3 is 15 amino acids long. V dropped 0 bases and J dropped 9; count of bases not matched to a gene: 9. Germline lookup yields CDR1 SGDLS and CDR2 YYNGEE. The chain's CDR3 is CASSVGGQSLLEQFF. CDR3 in DNA: TGTGCCAGCAGCGTAGGGGGACAGAGTCTCCTTGAGCAGTTCTTC.

Points on this clonotype: One base away lies a much larger clone, so this may be a sequencing read error. V gene TRBV3-1 combines with J gene TRBJ1-6; the D is unclear. The CDR3 spans 13 residues. Germline-derived CDR1 and CDR2 are LGHDT and YNNKEL (reference sequence). CDR3 amino acids: CASSQGLRSHLHF. DNA of the CDR3: TGTGCCAGCAGCCAAGGACTACGGTCACACCTCCACTTT.

At least ten counts were recorded for this clonotype. The chain employs TRBV9 and TRBJ1-2; D gene uncertain. The ends were cut back, 2 bases at V and 1 base at J, with 6 bases in the middle. The germline V gene encodes CDR1 SGDLS and CDR2 YYNGEE. The CDR3 length is 13 residues. The DNA of the CDR3 is TGTGCCAGCAGCGTTGATATTAACTATGGCTACACCTTC. Protein product: CASSVDINYGYTF.

This clonotype was recorded many times. The chain links TRBV7-2 to TRBJ2-1; possible D gene TRBD2, 6 bases. The CDR3 covers 15 residues. Germline V gene sequence: CDR1 SGHTA, CDR2 FQGNSA. Deletions cut 5 bases from V and 10 bases from J, with 21 bases between. In DNA form, the CDR3 reads TGTGCCAGCAGCAGGGCAGGGACTTCCCTCGGGGAGCAGTTCTTC. It translates to CASSRAGTSLGEQFF.

This clonotype was seen a few times. The V and J genes are TRBV12-3 or TRBV12-4 and TRBJ2-2; maybe TRBD2 (5 bases). The CDR3 contains 13 residues. V lost 2 bases to trimming and J lost 6 bases, with 7 bases between them. The DNA for the CDR3 is TGTGCCAGCAGTTTACTGCGGGCCGGGGAGCTGTTTTTT. It codes for CASSLLRAGELFF.

This clonotype was found many times. The gene calls are TRBV20-1 and TRBJ2-7; the D gene is possibly TRBD1 (6 bases). Germline V gives CDR1 DFQATT, CDR2 SNEGSKA (reference sequence). The CDR3 extends over 14 amino acids. V was pared by 1 base and J by 0 bases, with 10 bases between. The CDR3 DNA reads TGCAGTGCTAGAGGCTGGACAGCCTCCTACGAGCAGTACTTC. Encoded protein: CSARGWTASYEQYF.

This clonotype was recorded at least ten times. V gene TRBV11-2 combines with J gene TRBJ2-1; possibly TRBD2 for D (6 bases). CDR3 length equals 15 residues. Between the trimmed V and J ends, which lost 6 bases and 4 bases, there was a span of 16 bases. CDR1 is SGHAT, CDR2 FQNNGV, per germline. DNA of the CDR3: TGTGCCAGCAGATCCGTGGGGGGACTGTACAATGAGCAGTTCTTC. Translating gives CASRSVGGLYNEQFF. The complete variable domain, with remaining parts taken from reference TRBV11-2 and TRBJ2-1, reads EAGVAQSPRYKIIEKRQSVAFWCNPISGHATLYWYQQILGQGPKLLIQFQNNGVVDDSQLPKDRFSAERLKGVDSTLKIQPAKLEDSAVYLCASRSVGGLYNEQFFGPGTRLTVL.

At least ten counts were recorded for this clonotype. V and J are TRBV10-3 and TRBJ2-3; TRBD2 might be the D (5 bases). In germline, CDR1 is ENHRY, CDR2 SYGVKD. V gave up 3 bases and J gave up 3 bases, with 16 bases separating them. The CDR3 totals 16 residues. CDR3 in DNA: TGTGCCATCAGTGACGGACGGCAACTAGAAACAGATACGCAGTATTTT. Encoded protein: CAISDGRQLETDTQYF.

This clonotype was picked up many times. This chain links TRBV6-1 with TRBJ1-6; 8 bases fit TRBD1. V was clipped by 6 bases and J by 8 bases; unmatched bases: 15. The length of the CDR3 is 17 residues. Germline-derived CDR1 and CDR2 are MNHNS and SASEGT. CDR3 in DNA: TGTGCCAGCAGAGAGACCGGGACAGGCGGCCGGGATTCACCCCTCCACTTT. Residues: CASRETGTGGRDSPLHF.

This clonotype has at least ten counts. The chain links TRBV20-1 to TRBJ2-1; tentative D call: TRBD2 (6 bases). CDR3 size: 15 residues. Per the germline V gene, CDR1 is DFQATT and CDR2 is SNEGSKA (reference sequence). V was cut by 0 bases and J by 0 bases, with 9 bases left in between. The CDR3 loop reads CSARDRGSSYNEQFF. The CDR3 DNA reads as TGCAGTGCTAGAGATCGGGGGAGCTCCTACAATGAGCAGTTCTTC.

This clonotype was seen many times. The rearrangement links TRBV7-9 to TRBJ2-7, with D perhaps matching TRBD2 (5 bases). The CDR3 has 14 amino acids. V was cut by 5 bases and J by 2 bases, with 13 bases left in between. CDR1 and CDR2 from the germline V gene are SEHNR and FQNEAQ (reference sequence). CDR3 DNA sequence: TGTGCCAGCAGCCCGGGGTCGGGTACCTACGAGCAGTACTTC. Its translation: CASSPGSGTYEQYF.